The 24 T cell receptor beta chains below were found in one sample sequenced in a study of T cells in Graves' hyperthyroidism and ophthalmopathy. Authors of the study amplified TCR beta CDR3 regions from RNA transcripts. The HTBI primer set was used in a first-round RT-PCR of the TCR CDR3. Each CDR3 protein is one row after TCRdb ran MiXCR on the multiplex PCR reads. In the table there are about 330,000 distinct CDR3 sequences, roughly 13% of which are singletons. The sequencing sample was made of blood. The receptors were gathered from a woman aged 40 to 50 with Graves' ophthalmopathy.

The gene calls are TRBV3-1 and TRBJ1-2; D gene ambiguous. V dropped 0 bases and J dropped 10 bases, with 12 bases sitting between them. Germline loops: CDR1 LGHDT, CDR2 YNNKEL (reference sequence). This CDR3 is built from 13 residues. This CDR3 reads CASSQDLGLLYTF. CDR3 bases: TGTGCCAGCAGCCAAGATTTGGGTTTGCTCTACACCTTC.

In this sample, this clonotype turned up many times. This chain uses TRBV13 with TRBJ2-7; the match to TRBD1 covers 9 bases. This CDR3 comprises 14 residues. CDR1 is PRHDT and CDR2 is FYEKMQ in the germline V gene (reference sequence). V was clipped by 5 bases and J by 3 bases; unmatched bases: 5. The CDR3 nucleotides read TGTGCCAGCAGCCCGGGACAGGGTCTCTACGAGCAGTACTTC. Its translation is CASSPGQGLYEQYF.

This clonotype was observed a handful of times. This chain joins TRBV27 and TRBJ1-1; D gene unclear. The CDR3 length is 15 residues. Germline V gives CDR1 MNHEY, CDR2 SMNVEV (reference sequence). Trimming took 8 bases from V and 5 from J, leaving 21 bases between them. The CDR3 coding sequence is TGTGCCAGCCGCCCCAACCTTGTTGTGGGAACTGAAGCTTTCTTT. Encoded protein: CASRPNLVVGTEAFF.

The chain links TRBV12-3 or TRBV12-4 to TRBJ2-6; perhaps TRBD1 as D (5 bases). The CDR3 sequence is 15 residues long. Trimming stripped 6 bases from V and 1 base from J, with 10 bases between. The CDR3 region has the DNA TGTGCCAGCAGCTTCACAGGATCTGGGGCCAACGTCCTGACTTTC. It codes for CASSFTGSGANVLTF.

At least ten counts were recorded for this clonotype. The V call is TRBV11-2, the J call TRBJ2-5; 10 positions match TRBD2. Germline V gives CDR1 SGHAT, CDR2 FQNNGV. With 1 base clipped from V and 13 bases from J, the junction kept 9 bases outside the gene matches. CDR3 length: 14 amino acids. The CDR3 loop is CASSLVGGGLATYF. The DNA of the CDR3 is TGTGCCAGCAGCTTAGTAGGGGGGGGACTAGCGACGTACTTC.

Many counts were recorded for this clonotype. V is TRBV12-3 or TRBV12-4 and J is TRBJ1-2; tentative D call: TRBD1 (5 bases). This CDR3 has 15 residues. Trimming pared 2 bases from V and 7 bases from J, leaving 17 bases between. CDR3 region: CASSLLTREKFGYTF. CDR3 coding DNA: TGTGCCAGCAGTTTACTGACCAGGGAGAAGTTTGGCTACACCTTC.

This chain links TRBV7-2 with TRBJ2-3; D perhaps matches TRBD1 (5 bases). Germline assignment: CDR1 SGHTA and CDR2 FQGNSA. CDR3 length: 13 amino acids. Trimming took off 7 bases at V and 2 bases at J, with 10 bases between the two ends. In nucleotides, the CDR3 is TGTGCCAGCACCCAAGGGGTCACAGATACGCAGTATTTT. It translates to CASTQGVTDTQYF.

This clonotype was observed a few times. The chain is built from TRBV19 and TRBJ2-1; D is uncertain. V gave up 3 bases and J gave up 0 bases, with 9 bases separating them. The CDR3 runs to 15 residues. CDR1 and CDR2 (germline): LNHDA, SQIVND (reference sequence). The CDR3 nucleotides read TGTGCCAGTAGTATCCAATTAAGCTCCTACAATGAGCAGTTCTTC. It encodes CASSIQLSSYNEQFF. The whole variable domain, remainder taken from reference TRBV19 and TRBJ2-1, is DGGITQSPKYLFRKEGQNVTLSCEQNLNHDAMYWYRQDPGQGLRLIYYSQIVNDFQKGDIAEGYSVSREKKESFPLTVTSAQKNPTAFYLCASSIQLSSYNEQFFGPGTRLTVL.

The CDR3 loop is CAISDLRTVPREEQYF. In DNA, the CDR3 is TGTGCCATCAGTGACCTCCGGACAGTCCCCAGAGAGGAGCAGTACTTC. V is TRBV10-3 and J is TRBJ2-7; D possibly corresponds to TRBD1 (6 bases). The V end lost 3 bases, the J end lost 7 bases, and 22 bases lay between the germline ends. Looked up from germline, CDR1 is ENHRY and CDR2 is SYGVKD. This CDR3 is built from 16 residues.

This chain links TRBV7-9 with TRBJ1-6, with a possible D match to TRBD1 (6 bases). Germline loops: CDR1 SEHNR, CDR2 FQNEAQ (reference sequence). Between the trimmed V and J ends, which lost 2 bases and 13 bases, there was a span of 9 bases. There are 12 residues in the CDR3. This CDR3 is CASSLSQGPLHF. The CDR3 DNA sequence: TGTGCCAGCAGCTTATCCCAGGGGCCCCTCCACTTT.

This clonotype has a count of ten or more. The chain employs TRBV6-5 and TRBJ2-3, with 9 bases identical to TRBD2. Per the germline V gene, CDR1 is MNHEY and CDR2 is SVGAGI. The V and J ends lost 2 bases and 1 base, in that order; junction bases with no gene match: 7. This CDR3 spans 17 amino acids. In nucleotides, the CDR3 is TGTGCCAGCAGTTACGAGATAGCGGGGGACCGCACAGATACGCAGTATTTT. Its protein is CASSYEIAGDRTDTQYF.

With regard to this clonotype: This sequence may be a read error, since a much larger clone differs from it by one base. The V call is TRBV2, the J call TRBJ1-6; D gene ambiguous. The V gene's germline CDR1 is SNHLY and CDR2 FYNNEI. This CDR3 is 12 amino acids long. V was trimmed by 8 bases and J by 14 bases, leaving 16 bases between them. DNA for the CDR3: TGTGCCAGCCCCGAAAGGCCAGGAGCCCTCCACTTT. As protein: CASPERPGALHF.

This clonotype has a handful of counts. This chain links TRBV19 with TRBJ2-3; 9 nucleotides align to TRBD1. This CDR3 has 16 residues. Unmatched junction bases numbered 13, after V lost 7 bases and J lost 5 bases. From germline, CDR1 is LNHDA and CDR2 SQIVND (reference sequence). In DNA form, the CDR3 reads TGTGCCAGTAACCCGGGACAGGGTCGCTGGGGAGATACGCAGTATTTT. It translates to CASNPGQGRWGDTQYF.

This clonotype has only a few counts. The chain's CDR3 is CASSEWEGTEAFF. The CDR3 DNA follows: TGTGCCAGCAGTGAATGGGAGGGTACTGAAGCTTTCTTT. J is TRBJ1-1 and V is TRBV6-1, with D uncertain. The CDR3 extends over 13 amino acids. The germline V gene encodes CDR1 MNHNS and CDR2 SASEGT. Trimming left V 2 bases short and J 5 bases short, with 9 bases between.

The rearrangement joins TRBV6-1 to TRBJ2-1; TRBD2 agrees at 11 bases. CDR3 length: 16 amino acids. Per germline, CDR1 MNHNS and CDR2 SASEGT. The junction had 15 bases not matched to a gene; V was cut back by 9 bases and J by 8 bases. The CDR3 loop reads CASNNRLAGSRDEQFF. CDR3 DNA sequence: TGTGCCAGTAACAACCGACTAGCGGGATCCAGGGATGAGCAGTTCTTC.

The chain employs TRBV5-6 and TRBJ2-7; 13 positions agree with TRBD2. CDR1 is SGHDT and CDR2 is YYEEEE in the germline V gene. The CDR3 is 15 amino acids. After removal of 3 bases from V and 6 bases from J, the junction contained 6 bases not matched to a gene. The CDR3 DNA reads TGTGCCAGCAGCTCAGGGGGACTAGCGGGACTCGAGCAGTACTTC. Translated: CASSSGGLAGLEQYF.

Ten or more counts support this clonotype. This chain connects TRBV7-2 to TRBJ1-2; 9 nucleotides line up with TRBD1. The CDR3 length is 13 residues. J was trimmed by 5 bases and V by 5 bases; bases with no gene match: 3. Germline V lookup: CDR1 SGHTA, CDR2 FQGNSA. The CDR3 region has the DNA TGTGCCAGCAGCCTGGGACAGGGTTATGGCTACACCTTC. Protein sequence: CASSLGQGYGYTF.

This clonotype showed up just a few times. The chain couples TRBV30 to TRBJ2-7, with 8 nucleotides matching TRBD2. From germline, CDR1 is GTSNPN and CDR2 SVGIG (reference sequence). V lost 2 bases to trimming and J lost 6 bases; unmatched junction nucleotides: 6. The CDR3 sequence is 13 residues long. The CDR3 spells CAWSPLAGIEQYF. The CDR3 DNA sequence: TGTGCCTGGAGTCCTCTAGCGGGCATCGAGCAGTACTTC. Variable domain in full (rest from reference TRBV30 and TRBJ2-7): SQTIHQWPATLVQPVGSPLSLECTVEGTSNPNLYWYRQAAGRGLQLLFYSVGIGQISSEVPQNLSASRPQDRQFILSSKKLLLSDSGFYLCAWSPLAGIEQYFGPGTRLTVT.

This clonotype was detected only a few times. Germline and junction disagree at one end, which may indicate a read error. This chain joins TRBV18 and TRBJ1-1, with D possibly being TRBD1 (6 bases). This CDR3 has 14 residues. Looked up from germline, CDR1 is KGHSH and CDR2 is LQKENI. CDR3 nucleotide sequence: TGTGCCAGCTCGACGGCAGGGGAGGTTACTGGAGCTTTCTTT. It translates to CASSTAGEVTGAFF.

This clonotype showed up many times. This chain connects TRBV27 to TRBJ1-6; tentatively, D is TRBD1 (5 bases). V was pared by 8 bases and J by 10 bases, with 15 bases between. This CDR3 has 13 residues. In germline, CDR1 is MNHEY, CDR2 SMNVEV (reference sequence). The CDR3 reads CASQGGVRSPLHF. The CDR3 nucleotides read TGTGCCAGCCAGGGCGGTGTGAGATCACCCCTCCACTTT.

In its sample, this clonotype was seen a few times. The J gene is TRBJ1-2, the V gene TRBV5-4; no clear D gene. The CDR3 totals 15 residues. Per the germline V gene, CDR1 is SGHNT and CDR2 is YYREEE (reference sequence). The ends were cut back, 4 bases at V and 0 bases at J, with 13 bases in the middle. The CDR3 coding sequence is TGTGCCAGCAGCCCGCCCCCAACGCCTAACTATGGCTACACCTTC. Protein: CASSPPPTPNYGYTF.

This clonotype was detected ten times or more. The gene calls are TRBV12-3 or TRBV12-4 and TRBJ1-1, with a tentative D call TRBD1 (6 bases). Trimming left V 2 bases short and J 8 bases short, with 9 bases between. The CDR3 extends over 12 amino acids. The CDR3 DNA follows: TGTGCCAGCAGTTTACGACAGGTAGAAGCTTTCTTT. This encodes CASSLRQVEAFF.

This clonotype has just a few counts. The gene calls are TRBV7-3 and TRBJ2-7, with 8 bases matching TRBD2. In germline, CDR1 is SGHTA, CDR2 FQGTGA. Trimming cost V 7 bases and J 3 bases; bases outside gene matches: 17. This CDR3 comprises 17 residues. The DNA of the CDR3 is TGTGCCAGCACCTACCTCCGCCGGGAGGGCATAAACTACGAGCAGTACTTC. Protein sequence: CASTYLRREGINYEQYF.

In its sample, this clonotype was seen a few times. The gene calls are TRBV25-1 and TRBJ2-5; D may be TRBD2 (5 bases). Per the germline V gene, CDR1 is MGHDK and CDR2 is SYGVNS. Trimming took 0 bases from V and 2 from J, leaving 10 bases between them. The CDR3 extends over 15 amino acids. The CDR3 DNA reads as TGTGCCAGCAGTGAATATAGAGGGCAACAAGAGACCCAGTACTTC. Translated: CASSEYRGQQETQYF.